Listed here is a single T cell receptor beta chain. This entry is derived from a study of blood T cell repertoires in COVID-19. Between the trimmed V and J ends, which lost 0 bases and 4 bases, there was a span of 14 bases. This CDR3 comprises 16 residues. The germline V gene encodes CDR1 MNHEY and CDR2 SVGEGT. Source study methods: Reference gene primer amplification gave nucleated cell count estimates. Repertoires were generated with immunoSEQ multiplex PCR, while TCRdb's copy carries only in-frame clones and drops some. V and J calls and clone size are as listed in that table; D and trimming were resolved from the DNA. This sample has around 250,000 clones; approximately 89% occur once, and the top ten carry approximately 3.4%.

The chain has TRBV6-2 or TRBV6-3 and TRBJ2-3; the D gene is possibly TRBD2 (5 bases). This receptor was taken from a woman between 40 and 55 years old who had been exposed to COVID-19. The specimen sequenced was PBMCs or T cells enriched from blood (not recorded which). The CDR3 coding sequence is TGTGCCAGCAGTTACTCGACGGGGTATGGGGCAGATACGCAGTATTTT. As protein: CASSYSTGYGADTQYF.